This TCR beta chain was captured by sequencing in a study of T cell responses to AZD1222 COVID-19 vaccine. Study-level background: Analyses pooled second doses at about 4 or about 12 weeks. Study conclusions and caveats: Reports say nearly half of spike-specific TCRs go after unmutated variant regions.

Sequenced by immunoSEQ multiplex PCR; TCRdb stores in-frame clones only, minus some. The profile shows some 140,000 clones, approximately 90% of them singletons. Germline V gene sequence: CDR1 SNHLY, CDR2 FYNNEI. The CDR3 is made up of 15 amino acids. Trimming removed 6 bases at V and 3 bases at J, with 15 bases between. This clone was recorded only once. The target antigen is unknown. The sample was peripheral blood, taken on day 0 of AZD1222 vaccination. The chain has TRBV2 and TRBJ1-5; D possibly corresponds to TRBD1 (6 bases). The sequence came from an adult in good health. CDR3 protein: CASSRGPSINQPQHF. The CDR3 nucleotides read TGTGCCAGCAGCCGGGGGCCCTCAATCAATCAGCCCCAGCATTTT.